This TCR beta chain was sequenced for a study of blood T cells in healthy people across ages. This clonotype was seen only a few times. What it recognizes is unknown. Each donor's blood draw was 8.5 to 10 milliliters of peripheral blood. A second PCR, run for about 6 to 11 cycles, used a sample-barcoded 5' primer plus a J-beta primer mix. TCRdb analysed the 5' RACE reads with MiXCR anew, one entry per CDR3 protein. The sample carries 1.8 million or so distinct CDR3 sequences, roughly 43% recorded once. Study conclusions and caveats: In these data, TCR beta diversity tracked strongly with naive T cell percentage.

The sequencing sample was made of blood. The receptor's source is a human donor in good health.

CDR3 in amino acids: CASSAGGAFQETQYF. DNA for the CDR3: TGTGCCAGCAGCGCCGGGGGGGCTTTCCAAGAGACCCAGTACTTC. V gene TRBV9 combines with J gene TRBJ2-5; 8 bases match TRBD2. V lost 3 bases and J lost 1; bases outside the gene matches: 5. The CDR3 loop spans 15 amino acids. CDR1 and CDR2 from the germline V gene are SGDLS and YYNGEE.